The 29 T cell receptor beta chains reported below all come from one sample, sequenced in a study of spatial heterogeneity in lung cancer. This sample's time point: sample taken at primary tumor resection. TCRdb recomputed calls from the 5' RACE reads with MiXCR, one row per CDR3 protein. The sample lists around 92,000 distinct CDR3 sequences; around 12% were seen once. Sample: PBMCs, taken at surgery. The receptors here all came from a male donor with early-stage non-small cell lung cancer.

The rearrangement uses TRBV7-2 and TRBJ2-5; the match to TRBD1 covers 8 bases. This CDR3 spans 13 amino acids. Germline loops: CDR1 SGHTA, CDR2 FQGNSA. V dropped 5 bases and J dropped 4; count of bases not matched to a gene: 3. The CDR3, as DNA: TGTGCCAGCAGCGCCGGACAGGGAGAGACCCAGTACTTC. This translates into CASSAGQGETQYF.

V is TRBV9 and J is TRBJ1-3, with TRBD1 identical over 8 bases. The CDR3 contains 17 residues. V dropped 4 bases and J dropped 0; count of bases not matched to a gene: 9. Germline CDR1 and CDR2: SGDLS and YYNGEE. The CDR3 bases are TGTGCCAGCAGCCCTCGACAGGGGTCGAGCTCTGGAAACACCATATATTTT. The encoded protein is CASSPRQGSSSGNTIYF.

This clonotype was recorded many times. The gene calls are TRBV7-2 and TRBJ1-1; TRBD1 is a possible D gene (5 bases). Germline V CDR1 and CDR2: SGHTA, FQGNSA. This CDR3 is built from 14 residues. Between the trimmed V and J ends, which lost 2 bases and 0 bases, there was a span of 7 bases. The CDR3: CASSLRQMNTEAFF. Written as DNA, the CDR3 is TGTGCCAGCAGCTTAAGACAGATGAACACTGAAGCTTTCTTT.

This clonotype was counted a few times. The chain combines TRBV6-6 with TRBJ1-5, with D unclear. Trimming cost V 8 bases and J 1 base, with 12 bases left between them. The V gene's germline CDR1 is MNHNY and CDR2 SVGAGI (reference sequence). The CDR3 totals 14 residues. The CDR3 loop is CASRGVMSNQPQHF. DNA of the CDR3: TGTGCCAGCCGCGGGGTGATGAGCAATCAGCCCCAGCATTTT.

The rearrangement joins TRBV7-9 to TRBJ2-1; D is possibly TRBD2 (5 bases). Trimming pared 5 bases from V and 5 bases from J, leaving 13 bases between. The germline V gene has CDR1 SEHNR and CDR2 FQNEAQ (reference sequence). The CDR3 contains 14 residues. CDR3 sequence (DNA): TGTGCCAGCAGCCCGGGAAGTCCCAACAATGAGCAGTTCTTC. Its protein is CASSPGSPNNEQFF.

V usage is TRBV29-1 and J usage is TRBJ2-3; D is undetermined. Germline CDR1 and CDR2: SQVTM and ANQGSEA. This CDR3 contains 12 residues. V was pared by 1 base and J by 10 bases, with 12 bases between. The CDR3 is CSVEAAAGAQYF. Written as DNA, the CDR3 is TGCAGCGTTGAAGCGGCCGCCGGAGCGCAGTATTTT.

Here the CDR3 reads CASSQEGGRREGEQFF. CDR3 DNA: TGCGCCAGCAGCCAAGAAGGGGGCCGGCGGGAGGGTGAGCAGTTCTTC. V gene TRBV4-3 combines with J gene TRBJ2-1; 9 nucleotides align to TRBD2. Trimming cost V 0 bases and J 9 bases; bases outside gene matches: 9. Per the germline V gene, CDR1 is LGHNA and CDR2 is YSLEER. The CDR3 covers 16 residues.

Only a few counts were recorded for this clonotype. This rearrangement joins TRBV29-1 to TRBJ1-2; 7 bases agree with TRBD1. V lost 7 bases, J lost 4 bases, and 6 bases stayed unmatched. Per the germline V gene, CDR1 is SQVTM and CDR2 is ANQGSEA. This CDR3 spans 12 amino acids. CDR3: CSARQGTYGYTF. The CDR3 nucleotides read TGCAGCGCACGACAGGGAACCTATGGCTACACCTTC.

V and J are TRBV6-5 and TRBJ2-4, with 10 nucleotides matching TRBD1. CDR3 length equals 15 residues. Germline CDR1 MNHEY, CDR2 SVGAGI. Trimming cost V 7 bases and J 8 bases; bases outside gene matches: 11. The CDR3 protein is CASKGRRDRGYIQYF. CDR3 DNA sequence: TGTGCCAGCAAGGGTAGACGGGACAGGGGTTACATTCAGTACTTC.

This clonotype has only a few counts. The chain joins TRBV11-2 to TRBJ2-7; TRBD2 matches at 8 bases. The CDR3 loop spans 15 amino acids. V lost 5 bases, J lost 2 bases, and 8 bases stayed unmatched. Looked up from germline, CDR1 is SGHAT and CDR2 is FQNNGV. The CDR3 coding sequence is TGTGCCAGCAGCCCACTAGCGGCCCTAACCTACGAGCAGTACTTC. Encoded protein: CASSPLAALTYEQYF.

J is TRBJ2-7 and V is TRBV7-3; 11 bases agree with TRBD2. CDR1 SGHTA and CDR2 FQGTGA come from the germline V gene. The CDR3 has 15 amino acids. Trimming removed 4 bases from V and 1 base from J; junction bases left unmatched: 3. The CDR3 reads CASSWTSGPSYEQYF. DNA for the CDR3: TGTGCCAGCAGCTGGACTAGCGGGCCTTCCTACGAGCAGTACTTC.

This clonotype has ten or more counts. The V and J genes are TRBV11-2 and TRBJ2-3; D not certain. CDR1 is SGHAT, CDR2 FQNNGV, per germline. Trimming took off 7 bases at V and 2 bases at J, with 13 bases between the two ends. The CDR3 loop spans 14 amino acids. The CDR3 DNA reads TGTGCCAGCACCCCGACCGGAGTCACAGATACGCAGTATTTT. Residues: CASTPTGVTDTQYF.

This clonotype was observed a handful of times. This chain uses TRBV10-1 with TRBJ2-1; no clear D gene. Germline V CDR1 and CDR2: WNHNN, SYGVQD (reference sequence). With 6 bases removed from V and 9 bases from J, the gap between germline ends came to 15 bases. This CDR3 is 13 amino acids long. This CDR3 reads CASSPGGAGEQFF. The DNA for the CDR3 is TGCGCCAGCAGCCCCGGTGGAGCCGGTGAGCAGTTCTTC.

The chain employs TRBV6-1 and TRBJ2-2; maybe TRBD2 (6 bases). Germline loops: CDR1 MNHNS, CDR2 SASEGT. This CDR3 spans 14 amino acids. The V gene lost 11 bases and the J gene lost 1 base, with 14 bases spanning the gap. The DNA for the CDR3 is TGTGCCCTCGGGGCGGGGCTGAACACCGGGGAGCTGTTTTTT. It specifies CALGAGLNTGELFF.

The chain joins TRBV28 to TRBJ1-1, with 8 bases lining up with TRBD1. CDR1 is MDHEN and CDR2 is SYDVKM in the germline V gene. Losses at the gene ends were 3 bases for V and 1 base for J; bases not matched to a gene: 13. The CDR3 is 18 residues long. DNA for the CDR3: TGTGCCAGCAGTTTCCGAGCGGACAGGGATTCTAAGAACACTGAAGCTTTCTTT. Amino acid sequence: CASSFRADRDSKNTEAFF.

This clonotype was counted many times. This rearrangement joins TRBV14 to TRBJ1-1; D remains ambiguous. Germline V gives CDR1 SGHDN, CDR2 FVKESK. The CDR3 runs 13 residues. V was trimmed by 3 bases and J by 1 base, leaving 6 bases between them. CDR3 DNA sequence: TGTGCCAGCAGCCAGCAGGCGAACACTGAAGCTTTCTTT. This codes for CASSQQANTEAFF. The whole variable domain, filled in from reference TRBV14 and TRBJ1-1, reads EAGVTQFPSHSVIEKGQTVTLRCDPISGHDNLYWYRRVMGKEIKFLLHFVKESKQDESGMPNNRFLAERTGGTYSTLKVQPAELEDSGVYFCASSQQANTEAFFGQGTRLTVV.

This clonotype was seen just once. V usage is TRBV7-9 and J usage is TRBJ1-1, with 9 positions matching TRBD1. The V gene's germline CDR1 is SEHNR and CDR2 FQNEAQ (reference sequence). J was trimmed by 5 bases and V by 11 bases; bases with no gene match: 9. CDR3 size: 13 residues. In nucleotides, the CDR3 is TGTGCCGGATTAGCACAGGGGGCTACTGAAGCTTTCTTT. It codes for CAGLAQGATEAFF. The full variable domain, rest sourced from reference TRBV7-9 and TRBJ1-1, is DTGVSQNPRHKITKRGQNVTFRCDPISEHNRLYWYRQTLGQGPEFLTYFQNEAQLEKSRLLSDRFSAERPKGSFSTLEIQRTEQGDSAMYLCAGLAQGATEAFFGQGTRLTVV.

This clonotype turned up a few times. The genes are TRBV9 and TRBJ1-5; possible D gene TRBD1, 5 bases. The V gene lost 3 bases and the J gene lost 0 bases, with 10 bases spanning the gap. Germline CDR1 is SGDLS and CDR2 is YYNGEE. The CDR3 sequence is 15 residues long. The CDR3 DNA reads TGTGCCAGCAGCGCGGACATCCATAGCAATCAGCCCCAGCATTTT. Amino acids: CASSADIHSNQPQHF.

This clonotype occurred many times. V is TRBV20-1 and J is TRBJ2-1; weak D call: TRBD2 (6 bases). CDR1 is DFQATT, CDR2 SNEGSKA, per germline (reference sequence). Trimming removed 2 bases at V and 0 bases at J, with 11 bases between. This CDR3 has 15 amino acids. CDR3 residues: CSARTGSSSYNEQFF. Here the CDR3 DNA reads TGCAGTGCTAGAACCGGGAGTAGCTCCTACAATGAGCAGTTCTTC.

Many counts were recorded for this clonotype. J is TRBJ1-2 and V is TRBV18, with 9 bases aligning to TRBD1. Germline V CDR1 and CDR2: KGHSH, LQKENI. This CDR3 has 16 residues. V dropped 6 bases and J dropped 3; count of bases not matched to a gene: 11. CDR3 residues: CASSRSRQGEDYGYTF. Written as DNA, the CDR3 is TGTGCCAGCTCGCGAAGTAGACAGGGGGAAGACTATGGCTACACCTTC.

This clonotype was seen only a few times. V and J are TRBV4-3 and TRBJ2-6; D is undetermined. The CDR3 runs 16 residues. Germline CDR1 is LGHNA and CDR2 is YSLEER. Trimming pared 0 bases from V and 7 bases from J, leaving 13 bases between. The CDR3 DNA reads TGCGCCAGCAGCCAAGAATCCAGCAGTATAGCCAACGTCCTGACTTTC. Protein sequence: CASSQESSSIANVLTF.

The table lists this clonotype with a few counts. The J gene is TRBJ1-4, the V gene TRBV2; TRBD1 aligns across 7 bases. CDR1 is SNHLY and CDR2 is FYNNEI in the germline V gene. This CDR3 is 14 amino acids long. J lost 8 bases, V lost 3 bases, and 6 bases had no gene match. The CDR3 loop reads CASSDDRAGEKLFF. CDR3 nucleotides: TGTGCCAGCAGTGACGACAGGGCGGGCGAAAAACTGTTTTTT.

V gene TRBV10-3 combines with J gene TRBJ2-3; weak D call: TRBD1 (6 bases). This CDR3 region has 16 residues. Looked up from germline, CDR1 is ENHRY and CDR2 is SYGVKD. V gave up 3 bases and J gave up 6 bases, with 19 bases separating them. In DNA, the CDR3 is TGTGCCATCAGTGATGGGGGCAGGGGCCTTCACGATACGCAGTATTTT. Protein product: CAISDGGRGLHDTQYF.

This clonotype was counted at least ten times. V gene TRBV10-3 combines with J gene TRBJ2-7, with D unresolved. Trimming shortened V by 0 bases and J by 6 bases, and 6 bases separated the two germline ends. CDR3 length equals 12 residues. Germline values: CDR1 ENHRY, CDR2 SYGVKD. In DNA, the CDR3 is TGTGCCATCAGTGAGTCGACCTCCGAGCAGTACTTC. It specifies CAISESTSEQYF.

In this sample, this clonotype turned up many times. This chain connects TRBV5-1 to TRBJ1-6, with unresolved D. This CDR3 comprises 15 residues. The germline V gene has CDR1 SGHRS and CDR2 YFSETQ. V was clipped by 4 bases and J by 7 bases, with 15 bases between them. The CDR3 DNA is TGCGCCAGCAGCCCAGTTGCGGGGTCGAATTCACCCCTCCACTTT. Amino acid sequence: CASSPVAGSNSPLHF. Full variable domain (remainder filled in from reference TRBV5-1 and TRBJ1-6): KAGVTQTPRYLIKTRGQQVTLSCSPISGHRSVSWYQQTPGQGLQFLFEYFSETQRNKGNFPGRFSGRQFSNSRSEMNVSTLELGDSALYLCASSPVAGSNSPLHFGNGTRLTVT.

This chain joins TRBV10-3 and TRBJ2-7; 8 bases agree with TRBD2. V dropped 8 bases and J dropped 5; count of bases not matched to a gene: 11. CDR3 length: 14 amino acids. Germline lookup yields CDR1 ENHRY and CDR2 SYGVKD. CDR3 DNA: TGTGCCATCGGGAGGCTAGCGGGCCAGGACGAGCAGTACTTC. Amino acid sequence: CAIGRLAGQDEQYF.

This clonotype was counted at least ten times. The V and J genes are TRBV7-2 and TRBJ2-3; 8 bases fit TRBD1. The ends lost 5 bases at V and 9 bases at J; junction bases unmatched: 4. The CDR3 spans 12 residues. The germline V gene has CDR1 SGHTA and CDR2 FQGNSA. The CDR3 region is CASSVRGRTQYF. DNA for the CDR3: TGTGCCAGCAGCGTCAGGGGGCGGACGCAGTATTTT.

The chain carries TRBV4-3 and TRBJ2-1, with D possibly called TRBD1 or TRBD2 (5 bases each). This CDR3 contains 15 residues. V lost 0 bases to trimming and J lost 7 bases, with 13 bases between them. The germline V gene encodes CDR1 LGHNA and CDR2 YSLEER. As DNA, the CDR3 is TGCGCCAGCAGCCAAGAGGGGCGACCGGGGAATGAGCAGTTCTTC. Translated: CASSQEGRPGNEQFF.

This clonotype was counted only a few times. J is TRBJ2-1 and V is TRBV12-3 or TRBV12-4; 12 positions match TRBD1. This CDR3 comprises 16 residues. The trim removed 5 bases at V and 6 bases at J, leaving 8 bases unmatched. CDR3 nucleotides: TGTGCCAGCAGTCATACCGGGACAGGGGGCTTCAATGAGCAGTTCTTC. Encoded protein: CASSHTGTGGFNEQFF.